This passage covers 5 T cell receptor beta chains from one sample sequenced in a study of esophageal squamous cell carcinoma under preoperative chemotherapy. TCRdb redid the calling of the PCR reads with MiXCR, one entry per CDR3 protein. The data hold about 11,000 distinct CDR3 sequences, with about 63% observed a single time. Regarding time point: after preoperative PTX-NDP chemotherapy. This sample was obtained from a patient given preoperative chemotherapy. These receptors were collected from a human donor with esophageal squamous cell carcinoma. The donor label of this sample is uncertain.

Turning to this clonotype: One end of the junction varies from germline; a read error may be responsible. The V gene is TRBV6-1, the J gene TRBJ2-5; TRBD2 matches at 10 bases. The end of the DNA is better explained by TRBJ2-3, so the J call may be wrong. The CDR3 is made up of 18 amino acids. CDR1 and CDR2 (germline): MNHNS, SASEGT. The CDR3 loop is CASSGAGGGGGAPETQYF. The CDR3 DNA sequence: TGTGCCAGCAGTGGAGCGGGGGGGGGGGGCGGTGCCCCAGAGACGCAGTATTTT.

The table lists this clonotype with many counts. The chain carries TRBV10-2 and TRBJ2-2, with D unresolved. The germline V gene has CDR1 WSHSY and CDR2 SAAADI. V was pared by 0 bases and J by 7 bases, with 21 bases between. This CDR3 has 18 residues. Written as DNA, the CDR3 is TGCGCCAGCAGTGAGTCGGGTGATAGATTTGGGCTCCACGGGGAGCTGTTTTTT. It is translated as CASSESGDRFGLHGELFF.

The V and J genes are TRBV7-2 and TRBJ2-3; D call uncertain. The CDR3 runs 19 residues. V lost 1 base and J 2 bases, leaving 22 bases between the germline ends. Germline lookup yields CDR1 SGHTA and CDR2 FQGNSA. For the CDR3, the DNA is TGTGCCAGCAGCTTAGGGTTTTCTGGCTTCCTCTCCCCCACAGATACGCAGTATTTT. It encodes CASSLGFSGFLSPTDTQYF. Together with reference TRBV7-2 and TRBJ2-3, the CDR3 gives the full variable domain: GAGVSQSPSNKVTEKGKDVELRCDPISGHTALYWYRQSLGQGLEFLIYFQGNSAPDKSGLPSDRFSAERTGGSVSTLTIQRTQQEDSAVYLCASSLGFSGFLSPTDTQYFGPGTRLTVL.

J is TRBJ2-7 and V is TRBV7-2; D uncertain. The CDR3 is 11 amino acids. Germline V gene sequence: CDR1 SGHTA, CDR2 FQGNSA. V lost 6 bases and J 2 bases, leaving 5 bases between the germline ends. This CDR3 is CASRRAYEQYF. The CDR3 DNA follows: TGTGCCAGCAGGCGAGCCTACGAGCAGTACTTC. Complete variable domain (other parts from reference TRBV7-2 and TRBJ2-7): GAGVSQSPSNKVTEKGKDVELRCDPISGHTALYWYRQSLGQGLEFLIYFQGNSAPDKSGLPSDRFSAERTGGSVSTLTIQRTQQEDSAVYLCASRRAYEQYFGPGTRLTVT.

CDR3: CASSSQRLAVYNEQFF. The CDR3 nucleotides are TGTGCCAGCAGCTCCCAGAGACTAGCGGTCTACAATGAGCAGTTCTTC. The chain is built from TRBV11-2 and TRBJ2-5, with 9 positions matching TRBD2. The J call may be wrong; the DNA end is better matched by TRBJ2-1. CDR1 is SGHAT, CDR2 FQNNGV, per germline. There are 16 residues in the CDR3.